This T cell receptor beta chain was obtained from a study of PD-1 blockade in classical Hodgkin lymphoma (dated by TCRdb to the early 2020s). Concerning the study at large: Nivolumab dosing was 3 mg/kg intravenously every 2 weeks, continuing until either disease progression or unacceptable toxicity. A peripheral blood immune signature of response to PD-1 blockade in classical Hodgkin lymphoma was defined using TCR beta sequencing and CyTOF. Here is what the overall study found, with its caveats: Trial patients with a complete response had baseline diversity similar to that of newly diagnosed patients, while partial responders and progressors had significantly lower diversity. Diversity was lower in patients who began nivolumab less than 1 year after ASCT, so these patients were left out of later analyses to avoid confounding by immune reconstitution. Newly diagnosed patients were reported to have lower baseline TCR diversity than healthy donors, and relapsed/refractory patients were reported to have lower baseline TCR diversity still. The study was limited to a single clinical trial cohort, and causes of repertoire differences, possibly disease activity or prior therapy, remained undefined. By C4D1, a significant rise was seen in CD4+ TCR diversity but not in CD8+ TCR diversity (p=0.0027 vs p=0.16), and the rise was most apparent among complete responders (p=0.02).

Per the publication, the time point label means: cycle 1 day 1 (C1D1), immediately before nivolumab initiation. Every trial patient had relapsed following autologous stem cell transplantation, and prior brentuximab vedotin exposure was what differed among cohorts A, B and C. Using a Miltenyi CD4+ T cell isolation kit, CD4+ T cells were purified from thawed PBMCs through magnetic negative selection. The trial cohort included more than 55 patients with relapsed/refractory classical Hodgkin lymphoma, and each patient had a best overall response of complete response, partial response or progressive disease. In the multi-cohort phase II CheckMate 205 trial, trial patients received single-agent nivolumab. An independent review committee assessed best overall response by applying the 2007 International Working Group response criteria. PBMCs from the trial were collected at three points: immediately before nivolumab initiation (C1D1), and during therapy at cycle 2 day 1 and cycle 4 day 1. Peripheral blood was collected in 8 mL Vacutainer Cell Preparation Tubes, from which PBMCs were isolated by centrifugation and then cryopreserved. Purified CD4+ and CD8+ fractions were prepared only for cases with an additional available PBMC sample. Magnetically labelled cells were removed on LS columns in a quadroMACS separator, and the flow-through was collected as the purified fraction.

Genomic DNA was isolated using the Qiagen DNeasy kit from unsorted PBMCs as well as from negatively selected CD4+ and CD8+ fractions. Amplification of TCR beta CDR3 regions was done by immunoSEQ multiplex PCR with primers that anneal to V and J segments. A synthetic immune receptor repertoire was used to minimize amplification bias, and remaining bias was computationally removed after sequencing. As for the original processing: Custom Python scripts were used to quantify repertoire diversity as the Shannon entropy index. Unsorted, CD4+ and CD8+ repertoires were analyzed separately, except for combined analyses in which CD4+ and CD8+ sequences were merged in silico. Clonal expansion was defined as at least a 2-fold frequency increase after treatment relative to C1D1, with a pseudocount of 0.5 for undetected baseline clones. Clones with 0 or 1 copy at C1D1 were classified as singleton clones, and clones with 2 or more copies were classified as non-singleton clones. Clones expanded in unsorted samples were assigned a CD4+, CD8+ or unknown annotation through matching of protein sequences in sorted samples from the same patient. Wilcoxon tests on paired samples were used to test changes in diversity from C1D1 to C4D1. Here the immuneACCESS table is served through TCRdb, limited to in-frame sequences with V and J called. Missing clones are a known gap in these copies; in checked studies unresolved V genes cover under half, and the rest lacks a known reason. The V and J calls and clone size come from that table; D and trimming were worked out from the DNA. For this sample the table gives 26,000 or so clones, of which about 83% were detected only once. The top ten hold about 2.4% of the sample.

Comments on this clone: Its cognate antigen has yet to be identified. Nothing much larger sits one base from this clone, and base qualities are not available.

The germline V gene provides CDR1 MDHEN and CDR2 SYDVKM. V is cut by 3 bases and J by 4 bases, and the space between the germline ends is 19 bases. Counted from cysteine to phenylalanine, this CDR3 has 16 amino acids. Only the CDR3 DNA stays, 48 bases, in frame from base 1. This sequence originates from a human donor with classical Hodgkin lymphoma. Sequences were derived from CD4+ T cells from blood, sampled at baseline. Rearrangement joined TRBV28 to TRBJ2-7; the D segment might be TRBD1 or TRBD2, since each matches 5 bases. The DNA reads TGTGCCAGCAGTTTTGTGCAGGGCAGGAGAGGGTACGAGCAGTACTTC. The translation is CASSFVQGRRGYEQYF.